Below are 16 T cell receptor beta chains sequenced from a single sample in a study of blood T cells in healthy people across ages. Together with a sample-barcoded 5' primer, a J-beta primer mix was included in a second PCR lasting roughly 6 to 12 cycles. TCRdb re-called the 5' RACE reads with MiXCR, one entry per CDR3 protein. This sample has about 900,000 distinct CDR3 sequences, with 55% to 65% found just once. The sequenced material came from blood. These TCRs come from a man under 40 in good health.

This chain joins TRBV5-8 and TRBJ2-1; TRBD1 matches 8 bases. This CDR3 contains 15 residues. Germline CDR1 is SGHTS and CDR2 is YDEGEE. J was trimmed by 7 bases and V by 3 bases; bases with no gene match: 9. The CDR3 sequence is CASSYGTGGWNEQFF. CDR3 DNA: TGTGCCAGCAGCTACGGGACAGGCGGTTGGAATGAGCAGTTCTTC.

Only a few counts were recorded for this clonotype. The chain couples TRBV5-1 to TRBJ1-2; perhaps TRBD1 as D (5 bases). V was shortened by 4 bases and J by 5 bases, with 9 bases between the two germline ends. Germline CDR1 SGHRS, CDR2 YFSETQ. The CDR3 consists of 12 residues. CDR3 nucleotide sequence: TGCGCCAGCAGCATGGACACTTATGGCTACACCTTC. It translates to CASSMDTYGYTF.

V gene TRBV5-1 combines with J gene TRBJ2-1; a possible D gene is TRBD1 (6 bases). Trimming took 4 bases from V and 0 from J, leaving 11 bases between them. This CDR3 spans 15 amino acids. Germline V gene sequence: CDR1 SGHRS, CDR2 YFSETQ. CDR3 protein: CASSRDTRSYNEQFF. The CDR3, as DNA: TGCGCCAGCAGCCGGGACACCCGCTCCTACAATGAGCAGTTCTTC.

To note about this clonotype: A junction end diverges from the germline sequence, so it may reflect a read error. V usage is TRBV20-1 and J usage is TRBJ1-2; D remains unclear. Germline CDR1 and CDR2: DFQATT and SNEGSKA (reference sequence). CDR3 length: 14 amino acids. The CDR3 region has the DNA TGCGGTGCCTCGGACCCAGGAATAAACTATGGCTACACCTTC. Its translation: CGASDPGINYGYTF.

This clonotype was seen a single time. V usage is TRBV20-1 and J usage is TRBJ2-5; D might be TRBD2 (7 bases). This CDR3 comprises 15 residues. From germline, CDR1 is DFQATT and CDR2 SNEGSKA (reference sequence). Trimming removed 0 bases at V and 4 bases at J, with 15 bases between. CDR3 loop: CSARDGGGAGETQYF. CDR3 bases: TGCAGTGCTAGAGACGGAGGGGGGGCCGGAGAGACCCAGTACTTC.

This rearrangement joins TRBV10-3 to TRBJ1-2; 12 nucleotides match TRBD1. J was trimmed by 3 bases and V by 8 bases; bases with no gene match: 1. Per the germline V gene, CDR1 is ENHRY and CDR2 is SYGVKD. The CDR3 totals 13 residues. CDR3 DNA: TGTGCCATCGGGACAGGGGGCGACTATGGCTACACCTTC. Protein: CAIGTGGDYGYTF.

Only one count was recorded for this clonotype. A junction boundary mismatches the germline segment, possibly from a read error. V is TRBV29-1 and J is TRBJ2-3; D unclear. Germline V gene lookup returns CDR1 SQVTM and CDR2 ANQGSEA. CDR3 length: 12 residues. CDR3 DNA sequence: TGCAGCGTAGAAGCAAACACAGATACGCGGTATTTT. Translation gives CSVEANTDTRYF.

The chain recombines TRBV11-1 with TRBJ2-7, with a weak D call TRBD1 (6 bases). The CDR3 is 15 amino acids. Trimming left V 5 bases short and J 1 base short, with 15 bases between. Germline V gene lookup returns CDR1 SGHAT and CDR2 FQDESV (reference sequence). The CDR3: CASSPTGKLSYEQYF. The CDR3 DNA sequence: TGTGCCAGCAGCCCAACAGGGAAGTTATCCTACGAGCAGTACTTC.

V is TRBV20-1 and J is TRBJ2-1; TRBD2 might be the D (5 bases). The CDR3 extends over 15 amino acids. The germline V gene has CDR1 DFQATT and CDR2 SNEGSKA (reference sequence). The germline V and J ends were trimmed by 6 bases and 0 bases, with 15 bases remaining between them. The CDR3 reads CSASGPSGSYNEQFF. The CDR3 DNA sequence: TGCAGTGCCAGCGGCCCTAGTGGCTCCTACAATGAGCAGTTCTTC.

This chain's CDR3 is CASSFALGDTQYF. DNA of the CDR3: TGTGCCAGCAGTTTCGCACTAGGGGATACGCAGTATTTT. The chain joins TRBV12-3 or TRBV12-4 to TRBJ2-3; perhaps TRBD2 as D (5 bases). The CDR3 has 13 residues. V was cut by 3 bases and J by 6 bases, with 10 bases left in between.

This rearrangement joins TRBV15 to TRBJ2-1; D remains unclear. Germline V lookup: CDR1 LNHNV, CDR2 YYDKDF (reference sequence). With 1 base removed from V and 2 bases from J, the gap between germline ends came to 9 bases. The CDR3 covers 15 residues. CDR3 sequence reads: CATSRAQATYNEQFF. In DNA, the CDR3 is TGTGCCACCAGCAGAGCGCAGGCGACCTACAATGAGCAGTTCTTC.

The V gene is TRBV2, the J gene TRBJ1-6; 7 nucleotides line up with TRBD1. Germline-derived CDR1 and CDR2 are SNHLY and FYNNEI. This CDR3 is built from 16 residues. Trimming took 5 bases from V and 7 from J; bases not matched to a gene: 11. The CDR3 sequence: CASSITFTGDNSPLHF. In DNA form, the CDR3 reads TGTGCCAGCAGTATTACCTTTACAGGGGACAATTCACCCCTCCACTTT.

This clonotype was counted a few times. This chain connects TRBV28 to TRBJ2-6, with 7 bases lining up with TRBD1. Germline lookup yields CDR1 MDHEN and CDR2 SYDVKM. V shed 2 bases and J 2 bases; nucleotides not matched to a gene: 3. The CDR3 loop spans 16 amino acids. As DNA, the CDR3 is TGTGCCAGCAGTTTAGAGGGGGCAACTGGGGCCAACGTCCTGACTTTC. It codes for CASSLEGATGANVLTF.

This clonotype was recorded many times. The chain's CDR3 is CASSLARAQETQYF. CDR3 in DNA: TGTGCCAGCAGCTTAGCCAGGGCACAAGAGACCCAGTACTTC. The V call is TRBV7-9, the J call TRBJ2-5, with D possibly being TRBD1 (5 bases). Germline lookup yields CDR1 SEHNR and CDR2 FQNEAQ (reference sequence). The V end lost 0 bases, the J end lost 2 bases, and 7 bases lay between the germline ends. The CDR3 has 14 residues.

CDR3 region: CASNIWRGMIHEQFF. The CDR3, as DNA: TGTGCCAGCAACATCTGGCGGGGGATGATCCATGAGCAGTTCTTC. This chain uses TRBV7-2 with TRBJ2-1; TRBD2 agrees at 7 bases. V was pared by 7 bases and J by 8 bases, with 14 bases of the junction left unmatched. This CDR3 region has 15 residues. Germline values: CDR1 SGHTA, CDR2 FQGNSA. Full variable domain (remainder filled in from reference TRBV7-2 and TRBJ2-1): GAGVSQSPSNKVTEKGKDVELRCDPISGHTALYWYRQSLGQGLEFLIYFQGNSAPDKSGLPSDRFSAERTGGSVSTLTIQRTQQEDSAVYLCASNIWRGMIHEQFFGPGTRLTVL.

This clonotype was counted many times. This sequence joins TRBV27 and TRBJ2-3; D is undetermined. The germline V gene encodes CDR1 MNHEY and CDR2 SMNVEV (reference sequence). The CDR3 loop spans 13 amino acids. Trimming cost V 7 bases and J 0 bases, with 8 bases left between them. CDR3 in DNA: TGTGCCAGCACGCGGACGAGCACAGATACGCAGTATTTT. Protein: CASTRTSTDTQYF.